The 15 T cell receptor beta chains in this list originate from one sample, sequenced in a study of T cells expressing NK-cell markers. TCRdb reanalyzed the 5' RACE reads, giving one entry per CDR3 protein sequence and no DNA. The data include about 460,000 distinct CDR3 sequences; the top ten clones carry roughly 1.4%. Material: blood T cells: a sorted CD56 or NKG2C T cell subset, CD4+ or CD8+ T cells, or bulk PBMC T cells (not recorded which). Source of these receptors: a woman between 45 and 60 years old in good health.

This sequence joins TRBV4-1 and TRBJ2-7; TCRdb proposes TRBD1, but this gene call is untestable without DNA. CDR1 and CDR2 from the germline V gene are MGHRA and YSYEKL. This CDR3 is built from 15 residues. This CDR3 reads CASSQVGLSTYEQYF.

The J gene is TRBJ2-1, the V gene TRBV2; absent DNA, TCRdb's TRBD1 call cannot be checked. CDR1 is SNHLY and CDR2 is FYNNEI in the germline V gene. The CDR3 extends over 14 amino acids. CDR3 sequence reads: CASSEEGAGYEQFF.

This chain uses TRBV3-1 with TRBJ2-1. The germline CDR1 and CDR2 sequences are LGHDT and YNNKEL (reference sequence). There are 13 residues in the CDR3. This chain's CDR3 is CASQRSSYNEQFF.

The chain is built from TRBV5-4 and TRBJ1-2; the D call from TCRdb, TRBD1, cannot be confirmed without DNA. Germline V gene lookup returns CDR1 SGHNT and CDR2 YYREEE (reference sequence). The CDR3 has 14 amino acids. The chain's CDR3 is CASSLERGGDGYTF.

The rearrangement joins TRBV6-6 to TRBJ2-1. This CDR3 contains 13 residues. CDR1 is MNHNY, CDR2 SVGAGI, per germline (reference sequence). The CDR3 loop is CASSLLMESEQFF.

The gene calls are TRBV6-2 or TRBV6-3 and TRBJ1-2; TCRdb calls TRBD1, which cannot be checked without DNA. CDR1 is MNHEY and CDR2 is SVGEGT in the germline V gene. CDR3 size: 14 residues. CDR3 sequence: CASRRTGDPSGYTF.

The V gene is TRBV4-1, the J gene TRBJ1-4; the D call from TCRdb, TRBD1, cannot be confirmed without DNA. CDR1 and CDR2 from the germline V gene are MGHRA and YSYEKL. CDR3 length: 16 amino acids. CDR3 loop: CASSQVSGVSYEKLFF.

The chain joins TRBV5-1 to TRBJ2-2; TCRdb lists TRBD2, though no DNA is available to test this call. The length of the CDR3 is 16 residues. Per the germline V gene, CDR1 is SGHRS and CDR2 is YFSETQ. CDR3 protein: CASSLTSGSYTGELFF.

The gene calls are TRBV27 and TRBJ1-2; TCRdb names TRBD1, which stays unverified in the absence of DNA. From germline, CDR1 is MNHEY and CDR2 SMNVEV (reference sequence). The CDR3 sequence is 14 residues long. The CDR3 loop reads CASSLIGQGLGYTF.

The rearrangement joins TRBV4-2 to TRBJ1-1. CDR1 is LGHNA, CDR2 YNFKEQ, per germline. There are 14 residues in the CDR3. CDR3 region: CASTPGSMNTEAFF.

This chain uses TRBV5-8 with TRBJ2-5; TCRdb selects TRBD2, and the lack of DNA leaves this call unchecked. The CDR3 spans 12 residues. Germline lookup yields CDR1 SGHTS and CDR2 YDEGEE. Here the CDR3 reads CASERGGETQYF.

V is TRBV5-5 and J is TRBJ1-1. Germline assignment: CDR1 SGHKS and CDR2 YYEKEE (reference sequence). The CDR3 is 12 amino acids. CDR3 sequence reads: CASSSLGTEAFF.

The chain recombines TRBV7-8 with TRBJ2-5; TCRdb indicates TRBD1, and absent DNA this call remains unverified. The CDR3 has 15 amino acids. In germline, CDR1 is SGHVS, CDR2 FQNEAQ. The CDR3 reads CASSLRGGNQETQYF.

This sequence joins TRBV30 and TRBJ1-1. The CDR3 is 15 residues long. Germline loops: CDR1 GTSNPN, CDR2 SVGIG (reference sequence). The CDR3 region is CAWSAPTFMNTEAFF. The variable domain in full, completed from reference TRBV30 and TRBJ1-1, reads SQTIHQWPATLVQPVGSPLSLECTVEGTSNPNLYWYRQAAGRGLQLLFYSVGIGQISSEVPQNLSASRPQDRQFILSSKKLLLSDSGFYLCAWSAPTFMNTEAFFGQGTRLTVV.

V gene TRBV3-1 combines with J gene TRBJ2-1; with no DNA, the TCRdb D assignment of TRBD1 cannot be verified. The CDR3 is made up of 16 amino acids. Germline V gene sequence: CDR1 LGHDT, CDR2 YNNKEL (reference sequence). CDR3 sequence reads: CASSPPIRGPAAEQFF.